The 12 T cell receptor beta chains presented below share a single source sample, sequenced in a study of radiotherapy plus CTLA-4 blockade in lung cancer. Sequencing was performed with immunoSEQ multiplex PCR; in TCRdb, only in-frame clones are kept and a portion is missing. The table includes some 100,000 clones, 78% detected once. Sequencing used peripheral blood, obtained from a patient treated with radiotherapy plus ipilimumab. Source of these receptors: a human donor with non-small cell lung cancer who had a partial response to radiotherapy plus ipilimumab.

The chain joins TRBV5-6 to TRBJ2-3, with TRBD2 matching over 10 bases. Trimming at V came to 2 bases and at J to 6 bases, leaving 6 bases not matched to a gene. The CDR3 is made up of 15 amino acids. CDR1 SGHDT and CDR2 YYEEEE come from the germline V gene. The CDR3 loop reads CASSLSGRAHDTQYF. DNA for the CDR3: TGTGCCAGCAGCTTAAGCGGGAGGGCCCATGATACGCAGTATTTT.

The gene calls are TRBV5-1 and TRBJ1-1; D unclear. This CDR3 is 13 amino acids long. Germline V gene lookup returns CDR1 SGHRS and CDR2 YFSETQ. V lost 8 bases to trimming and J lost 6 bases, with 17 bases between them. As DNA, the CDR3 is TGCGCCAGTCGGGCCGAGGGAATCCCTGAAGCTTTCTTT. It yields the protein CASRAEGIPEAFF.

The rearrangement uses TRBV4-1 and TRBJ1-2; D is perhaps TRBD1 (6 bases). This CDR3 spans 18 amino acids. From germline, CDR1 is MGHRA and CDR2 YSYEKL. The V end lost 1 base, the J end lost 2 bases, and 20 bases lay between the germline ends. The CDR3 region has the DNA TGCGCCAGCAGCCAAGTTTTGTTGAGGAACAGGGCCAACTATGGCTACACCTTC. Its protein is CASSQVLLRNRANYGYTF.

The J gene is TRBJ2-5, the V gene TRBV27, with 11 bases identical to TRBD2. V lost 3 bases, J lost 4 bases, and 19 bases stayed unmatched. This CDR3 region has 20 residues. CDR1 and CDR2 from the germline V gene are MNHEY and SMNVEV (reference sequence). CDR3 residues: CASSLRLAGMLEGLRETQYF. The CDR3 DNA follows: TGTGCCAGCAGTTTGAGACTAGCGGGGATGCTAGAGGGGCTCCGAGAGACCCAGTACTTC.

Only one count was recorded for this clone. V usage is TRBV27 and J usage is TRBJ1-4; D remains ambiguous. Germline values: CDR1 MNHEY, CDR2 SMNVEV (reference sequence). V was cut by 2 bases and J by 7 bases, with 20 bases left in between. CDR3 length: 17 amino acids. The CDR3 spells CASSLRYPGLPGEKLFF. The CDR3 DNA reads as TGTGCCAGCAGTTTAAGGTATCCCGGACTTCCAGGTGAAAAACTGTTTTTT. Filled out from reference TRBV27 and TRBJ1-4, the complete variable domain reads EAQVTQNPRYLITVTGKKLTVTCSQNMNHEYMSWYRQDPGLGLRQIYYSMNVEVTDKGDVPEGYKVSRKEKRNFPLILESPSPNQTSLYFCASSLRYPGLPGEKLFFGSGTQLSVL.

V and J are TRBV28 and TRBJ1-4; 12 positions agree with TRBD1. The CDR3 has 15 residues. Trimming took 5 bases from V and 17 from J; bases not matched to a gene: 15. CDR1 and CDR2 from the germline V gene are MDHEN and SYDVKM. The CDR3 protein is CASSRRGQGALLAFF. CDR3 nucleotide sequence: TGTGCCAGCAGTCGTCGGGGACAGGGGGCTCTTTTAGCTTTTTTT.

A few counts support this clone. The CDR3 nucleotides read TGTGCCAGCAGCTCCAGGACGGGGGTAATCACTGAAGCTTTCTTT. It is translated as CASSSRTGVITEAFF. The chain is built from TRBV7-8 and TRBJ1-1; a weak D match, TRBD1 (5 bases). The V gene's germline CDR1 is SGHVS and CDR2 FQNEAQ. The CDR3 totals 15 residues. Trimming stripped 4 bases from V and 4 bases from J, with 16 bases between.

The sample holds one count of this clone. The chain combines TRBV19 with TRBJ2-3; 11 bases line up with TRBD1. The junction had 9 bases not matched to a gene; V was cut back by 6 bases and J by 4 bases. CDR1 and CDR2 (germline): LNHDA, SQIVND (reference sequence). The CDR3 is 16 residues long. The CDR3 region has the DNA TGTGCCAGTAGCACTCCGGGGACAGGGGGTGCAGATACGCAGTATTTT. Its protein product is CASSTPGTGGADTQYF.

This CDR3 is CASSPPGLATQETQYF. CDR3 nucleotides: TGTGCCAGCAGCCCTCCGGGACTAGCGACCCAAGAGACCCAGTACTTC. The chain is built from TRBV7-2 and TRBJ2-5; 10 bases line up with TRBD2. The trim removed 5 bases at V and 1 base at J, leaving 7 bases unmatched. Germline V gives CDR1 SGHTA, CDR2 FQGNSA. CDR3 size: 16 residues.

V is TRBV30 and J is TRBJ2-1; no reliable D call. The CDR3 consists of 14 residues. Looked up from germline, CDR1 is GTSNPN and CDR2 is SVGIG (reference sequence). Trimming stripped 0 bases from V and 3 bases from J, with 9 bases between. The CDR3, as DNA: TGTGCCTGGAGTGTAATTGGAGACTACAATGAGCAGTTCTTC. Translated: CAWSVIGDYNEQFF.

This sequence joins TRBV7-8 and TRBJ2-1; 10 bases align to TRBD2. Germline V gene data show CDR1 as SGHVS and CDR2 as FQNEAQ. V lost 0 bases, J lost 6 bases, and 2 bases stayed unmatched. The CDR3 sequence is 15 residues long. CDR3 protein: CASSLARTSGNEQFF. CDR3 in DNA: TGTGCCAGCAGCTTAGCGCGGACTAGCGGCAATGAGCAGTTCTTC.

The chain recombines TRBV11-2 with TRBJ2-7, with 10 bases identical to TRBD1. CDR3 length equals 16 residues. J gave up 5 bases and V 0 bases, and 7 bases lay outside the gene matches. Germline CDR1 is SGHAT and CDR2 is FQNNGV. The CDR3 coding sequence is TGTGCCAGCAGCTTAGATGGTAGGGACAGGGGAAACGAGCAGTACTTC. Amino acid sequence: CASSLDGRDRGNEQYF.